The present T cell receptor (beta chain) was sequenced within a study of blood T cell repertoires in COVID-19. For the study at large: From the United States, Italy and Spain came samples of acute and convalescent COVID-19. Sources were T cells, B-cell-depleted T cells, or PBMCs; the material itself was cDNA or gDNA.

There are a few counts of this clone. TCRdb's table, derived via immunoSEQ multiplex PCR, lists solely in-frame clones and lacks some. This table holds about 170,000 clones, about 87% found once. The specimen sequenced was peripheral blood. The clonotype comes from an elderly woman with COVID-19, enrolled during active disease.

The CDR3 region has the DNA TGTGCCAGCAGCCTGTTCTGGGAGGGGGGAGTGGGAAAACTGTTTTTT. Protein: CASSLFWEGGVGKLFF. The J gene is TRBJ1-4, the V gene TRBV28, with D perhaps TRBD1 (6 bases). The V and J ends lost 6 bases and 10 bases respectively, with 24 bases between them. The CDR3 totals 16 residues. CDR1 and CDR2 (germline): MDHEN, SYDVKM.